These T cell receptor beta chains were read from a single sample in a study of blood T cell repertoires in COVID-19. Using immunoSEQ multiplex PCR, the repertoire was profiled, and TCRdb retains in-frame clones only, with some absent. Among approximately 200,000 clones listed, 80% to 90% were seen once. The sequenced material came from peripheral blood. The receptors were sampled from a woman aged 50 to 60 with acute or convalescent COVID-19. CDR3s include the opening cysteine and the closing phenylalanine or tryptophan. D genes are given only for firm matches. Expanded clones get a size class; other rows say once, few or many, or leave the size out.

clone_size,d_call,j_call,v_call,cdr3_aa,cdr3_nt
-,-,TRBJ1-1,TRBV4-1,CASSQPTRVNTEAFF,TGCGCCAGCAGCCAACCCACCAGGGTAAACACTGAAGCTTTCTTT
few,TRBD2,TRBJ2-3,TRBV30,CAWKQAGFTDTQYF,TGTGCCTGGAAACAAGCGGGGTTCACAGATACGCAGTATTTT
once,-,TRBJ1-1,TRBV6-1,CASSEDTPEAFF,TGTGCCAGCAGTGAGGACACCCCTGAAGCTTTCTTT
-,-,TRBJ1-4,TRBV7-2,CASTARAGSYGEKLFF,TGTGCCAGCACCGCCCGTGCAGGAAGTTACGGTGAAAAACTGTTTTTT
-,-,TRBJ2-7,TRBV7-9,CASTGDGTYEQYF,TGTGCCAGCACAGGGGATGGAACCTACGAGCAGTACTTC
-,-,TRBJ1-4,TRBV5-4,CASSHRGGTNEKLFF,TGTGCCAGCAGCCACCGGGGAGGAACTAATGAAAAACTGTTTTTT
-,TRBD2,TRBJ2-7,TRBV7-9,CASSFGLADYEQYF,TGTGCCAGCAGCTTCGGACTAGCGGACTACGAGCAGTACTTC
-,TRBD1,TRBJ2-5,TRBV6-1,CASSAPGTGTQETQYF,TGTGCCAGCAGTGCGCCCGGGACAGGGACCCAAGAGACCCAGTACTTC
few,-,TRBJ1-6,TRBV4-3,CASSQDRERPYNSPLHF,TGCGCCAGCAGCCAAGATAGGGAGAGACCTTATAATTCACCCCTCCACTTT
once,TRBD2,TRBJ2-3,TRBV6-2/TRBV6-3,CASSYHGGAMLTQYF,TGTGCCAGCAGTTACCACGGGGGGGCCATGTTGACGCAGTATTTT